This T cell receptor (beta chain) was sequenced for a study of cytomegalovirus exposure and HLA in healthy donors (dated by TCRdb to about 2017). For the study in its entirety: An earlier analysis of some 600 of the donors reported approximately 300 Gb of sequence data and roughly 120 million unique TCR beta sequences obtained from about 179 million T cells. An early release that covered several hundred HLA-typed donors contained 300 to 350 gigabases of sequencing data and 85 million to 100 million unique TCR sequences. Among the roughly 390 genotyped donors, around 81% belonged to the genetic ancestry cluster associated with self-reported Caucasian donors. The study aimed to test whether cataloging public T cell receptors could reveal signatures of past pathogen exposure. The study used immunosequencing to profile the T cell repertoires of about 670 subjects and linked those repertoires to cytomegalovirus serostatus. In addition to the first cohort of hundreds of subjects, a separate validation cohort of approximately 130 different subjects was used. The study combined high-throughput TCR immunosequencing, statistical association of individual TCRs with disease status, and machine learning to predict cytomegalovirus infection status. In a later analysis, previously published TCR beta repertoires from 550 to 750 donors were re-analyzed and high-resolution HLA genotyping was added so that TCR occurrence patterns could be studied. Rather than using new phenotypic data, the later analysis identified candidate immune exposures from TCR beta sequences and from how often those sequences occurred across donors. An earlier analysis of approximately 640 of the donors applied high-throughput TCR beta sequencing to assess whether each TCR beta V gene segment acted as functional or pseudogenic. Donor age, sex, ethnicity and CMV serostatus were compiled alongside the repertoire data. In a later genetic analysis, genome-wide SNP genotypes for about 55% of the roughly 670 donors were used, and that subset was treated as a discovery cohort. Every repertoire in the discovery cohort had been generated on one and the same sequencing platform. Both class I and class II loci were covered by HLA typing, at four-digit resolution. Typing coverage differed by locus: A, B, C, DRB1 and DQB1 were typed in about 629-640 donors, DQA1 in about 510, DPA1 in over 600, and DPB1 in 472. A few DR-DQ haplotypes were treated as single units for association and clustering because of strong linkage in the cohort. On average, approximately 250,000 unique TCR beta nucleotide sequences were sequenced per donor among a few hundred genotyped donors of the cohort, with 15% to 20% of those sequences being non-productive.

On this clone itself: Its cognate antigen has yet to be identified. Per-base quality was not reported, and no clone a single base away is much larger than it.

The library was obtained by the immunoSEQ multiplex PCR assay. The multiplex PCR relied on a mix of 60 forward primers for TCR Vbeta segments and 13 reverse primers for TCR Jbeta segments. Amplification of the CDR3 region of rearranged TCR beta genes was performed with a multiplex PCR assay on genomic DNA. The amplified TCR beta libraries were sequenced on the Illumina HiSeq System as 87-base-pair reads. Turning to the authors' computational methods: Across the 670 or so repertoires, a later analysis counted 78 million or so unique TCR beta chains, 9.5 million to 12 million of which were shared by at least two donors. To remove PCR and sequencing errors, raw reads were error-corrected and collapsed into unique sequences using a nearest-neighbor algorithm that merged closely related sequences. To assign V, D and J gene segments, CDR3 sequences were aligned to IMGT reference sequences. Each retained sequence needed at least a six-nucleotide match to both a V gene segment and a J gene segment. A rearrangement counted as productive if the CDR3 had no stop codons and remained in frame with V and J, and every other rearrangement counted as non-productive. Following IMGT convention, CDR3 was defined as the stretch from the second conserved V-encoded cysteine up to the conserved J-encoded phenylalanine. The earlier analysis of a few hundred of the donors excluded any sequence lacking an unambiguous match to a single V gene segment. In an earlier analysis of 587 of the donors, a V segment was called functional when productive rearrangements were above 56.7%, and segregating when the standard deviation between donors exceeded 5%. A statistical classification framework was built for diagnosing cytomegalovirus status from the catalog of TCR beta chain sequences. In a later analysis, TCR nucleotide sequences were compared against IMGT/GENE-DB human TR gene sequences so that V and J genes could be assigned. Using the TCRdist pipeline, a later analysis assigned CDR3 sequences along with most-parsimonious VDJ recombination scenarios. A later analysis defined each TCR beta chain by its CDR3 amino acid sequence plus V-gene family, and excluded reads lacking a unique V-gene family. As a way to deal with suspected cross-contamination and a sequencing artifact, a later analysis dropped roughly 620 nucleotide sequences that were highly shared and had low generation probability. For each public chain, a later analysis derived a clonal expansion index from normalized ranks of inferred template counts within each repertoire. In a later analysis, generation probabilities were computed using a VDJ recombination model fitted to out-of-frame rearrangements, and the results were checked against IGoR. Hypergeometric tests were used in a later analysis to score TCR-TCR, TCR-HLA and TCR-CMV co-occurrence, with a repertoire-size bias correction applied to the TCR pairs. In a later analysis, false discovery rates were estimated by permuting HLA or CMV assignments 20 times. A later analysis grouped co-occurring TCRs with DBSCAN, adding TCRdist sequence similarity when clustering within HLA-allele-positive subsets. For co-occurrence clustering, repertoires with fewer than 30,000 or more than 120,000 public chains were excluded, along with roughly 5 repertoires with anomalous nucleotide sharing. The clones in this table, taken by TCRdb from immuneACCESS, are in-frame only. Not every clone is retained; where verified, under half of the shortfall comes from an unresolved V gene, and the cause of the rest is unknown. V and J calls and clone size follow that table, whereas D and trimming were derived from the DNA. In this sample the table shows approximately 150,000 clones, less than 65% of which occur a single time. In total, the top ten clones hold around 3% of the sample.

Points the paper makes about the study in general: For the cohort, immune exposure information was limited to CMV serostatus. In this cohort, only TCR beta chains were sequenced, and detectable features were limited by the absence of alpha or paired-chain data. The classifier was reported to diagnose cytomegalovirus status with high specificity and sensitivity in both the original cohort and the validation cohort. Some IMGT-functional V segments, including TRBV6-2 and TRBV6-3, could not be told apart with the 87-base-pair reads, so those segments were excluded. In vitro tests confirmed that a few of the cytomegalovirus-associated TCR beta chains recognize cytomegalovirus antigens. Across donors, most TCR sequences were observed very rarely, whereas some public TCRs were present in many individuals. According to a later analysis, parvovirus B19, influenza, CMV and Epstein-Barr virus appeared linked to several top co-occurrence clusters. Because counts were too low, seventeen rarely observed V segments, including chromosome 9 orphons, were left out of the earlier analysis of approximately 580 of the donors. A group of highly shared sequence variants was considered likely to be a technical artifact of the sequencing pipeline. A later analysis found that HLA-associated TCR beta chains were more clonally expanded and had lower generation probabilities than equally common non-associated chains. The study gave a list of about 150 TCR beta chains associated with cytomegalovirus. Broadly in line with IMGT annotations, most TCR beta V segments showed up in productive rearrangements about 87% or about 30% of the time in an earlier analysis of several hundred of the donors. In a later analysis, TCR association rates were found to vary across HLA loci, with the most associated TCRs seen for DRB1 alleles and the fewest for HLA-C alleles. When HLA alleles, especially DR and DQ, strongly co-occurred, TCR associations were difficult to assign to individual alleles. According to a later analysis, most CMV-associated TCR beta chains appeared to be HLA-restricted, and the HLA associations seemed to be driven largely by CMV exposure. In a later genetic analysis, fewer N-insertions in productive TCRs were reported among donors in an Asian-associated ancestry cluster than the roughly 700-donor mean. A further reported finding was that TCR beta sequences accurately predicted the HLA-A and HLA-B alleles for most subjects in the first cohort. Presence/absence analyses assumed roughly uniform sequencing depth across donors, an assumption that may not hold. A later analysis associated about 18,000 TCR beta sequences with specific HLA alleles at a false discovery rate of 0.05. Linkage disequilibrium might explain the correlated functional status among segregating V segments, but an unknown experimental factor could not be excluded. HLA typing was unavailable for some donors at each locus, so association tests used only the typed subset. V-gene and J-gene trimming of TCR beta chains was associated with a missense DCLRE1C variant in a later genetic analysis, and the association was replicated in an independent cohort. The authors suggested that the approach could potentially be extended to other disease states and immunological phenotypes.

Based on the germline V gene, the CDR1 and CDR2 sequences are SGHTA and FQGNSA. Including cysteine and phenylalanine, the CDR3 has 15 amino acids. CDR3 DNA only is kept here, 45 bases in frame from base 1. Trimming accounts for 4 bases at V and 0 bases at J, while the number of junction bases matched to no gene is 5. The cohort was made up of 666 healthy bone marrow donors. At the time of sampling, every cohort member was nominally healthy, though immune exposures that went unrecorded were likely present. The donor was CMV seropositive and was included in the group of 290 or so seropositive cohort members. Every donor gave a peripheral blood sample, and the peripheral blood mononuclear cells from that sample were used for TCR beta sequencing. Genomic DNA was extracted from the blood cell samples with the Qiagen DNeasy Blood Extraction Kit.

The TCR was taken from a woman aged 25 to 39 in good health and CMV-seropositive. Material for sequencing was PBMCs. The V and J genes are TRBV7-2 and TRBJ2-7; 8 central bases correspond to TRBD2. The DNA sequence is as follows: TGTGCCAGCAGCTCTACTAGCGGAATCTCCTACGAGCAGTACTTC. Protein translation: CASSSTSGISYEQYF.